Listed here is a single T cell receptor beta chain. The data are from a study of blood T cell repertoires in COVID-19. Clones were sequenced by immunoSEQ multiplex PCR, and TCRdb holds only the in-frame ones, with some missing. The data contain fewer than 350,000 clones, around 89% of them singletons. The CDR3 consists of 15 residues. Germline CDR1 and CDR2: KGHSH and LQKENI. Trimming removed 6 bases from V and 0 bases from J, with 12 bases in between. Sample: PBMCs or T cells enriched from blood (not recorded which). The source is a woman aged 18 to 35 with acute COVID-19. The rearrangement uses TRBV18 and TRBJ1-5; weak D call: TRBD1 (6 bases). The chain's CDR3 is CASSELQGSNQPQHF. Written as DNA, the CDR3 is TGTGCCAGCTCCGAATTACAGGGTAGCAATCAGCCCCAGCATTTT.